The rows below give T cell receptor beta chains drawn from one sample of a study of blood T cell repertoires in COVID-19. Clones were sequenced by immunoSEQ multiplex PCR, and TCRdb holds only the in-frame ones, with some missing. The sample shows roughly 230,000 clones, 75% to 90% of them seen only once. The material sequenced was peripheral blood. The receptors were gathered from a man in his forties with acute or convalescent COVID-19. Each CDR3 is given with its conserved first and last residue. Each record gives: J gene, clone size, D gene, V gene, CDR3 protein, CDR3 DNA. D genes are given only for firm matches. The size entry is marked missing in some rows and otherwise reads once, few, many or a size class.

J: TRBJ2-7; size: .; D: .; V: TRBV20-1; CDR3: CSELLGHEQYF; DNA: TGCAGCGAATTACTAGGTCACGAGCAGTACTTC
J: TRBJ1-4; size: .; D: .; V: TRBV9; CDR3: CASSVGVRQSNEKLFF; DNA: TGTGCCAGCAGCGTAGGTGTAAGACAGTCTAATGAAAAACTGTTTTTT
J: TRBJ1-1; size: .; D: .; V: TRBV19; CDR3: CASRAGAMNTEAFF; DNA: TGTGCCAGTAGAGCGGGCGCTATGAACACTGAAGCTTTCTTT
J: TRBJ2-3; size: .; D: TRBD2; V: TRBV7-9; CDR3: CASSFPKLAGGGTDTQYF; DNA: TGTGCCAGCAGCTTCCCCAAACTAGCGGGAGGTGGCACAGATACGCAGTATTTT
J: TRBJ1-2; size: .; D: .; V: TRBV25-1; CDR3: CASSGTGSYGYTF; DNA: TGTGCCAGCAGTGGAACAGGGAGCTATGGCTACACCTTC
J: TRBJ2-7; size: .; D: TRBD1; V: TRBV19; CDR3: CASSMGRGQAYEQYF; DNA: TGTGCCAGTAGTATGGGGAGAGGACAGGCCTACGAGCAGTACTTC
J: TRBJ1-2; size: .; D: .; V: TRBV28; CDR3: CASTDRGVVGYGYTF; DNA: TGTGCCAGCACAGATAGGGGTGTGGTGGGCTATGGCTACACCTTC
J: TRBJ2-7; size: .; D: TRBD1; V: TRBV7-6; CDR3: CASSLQGAMLYEQYF; DNA: TGTGCCAGCAGCTTACAGGGGGCCATGCTTTACGAGCAGTACTTC
J: TRBJ1-2; size: .; D: .; V: TRBV15; CDR3: CATSMERLLGYTF; DNA: TGTGCCACCAGCATGGAGCGATTACTTGGCTACACCTTC
J: TRBJ2-1; size: .; D: .; V: TRBV6-5; CDR3: CASSYSTSNEQFF; DNA: TGTGCCAGCAGTTACTCGACTAGCAATGAGCAGTTCTTC
J: TRBJ1-1; size: .; D: .; V: TRBV2; CDR3: CASSALEDTEAFF; DNA: TGTGCCAGCAGTGCGTTGGAGGACACTGAAGCTTTCTTT
J: TRBJ2-2; size: .; D: TRBD1; V: TRBV30; CDR3: CAWSKMGQGIGNGELFF; DNA: TGTGCCTGGAGTAAGATGGGACAGGGCATTGGAAACGGGGAGCTGTTTTTT
J: TRBJ2-5; size: .; D: TRBD2; V: TRBV5-6; CDR3: CASSLGRLAGQETQYF; DNA: TGTGCCAGCAGCTTGGGGAGACTAGCGGGACAAGAGACCCAGTACTTC
J: TRBJ2-5; size: .; D: TRBD2; V: TRBV7-3; CDR3: CASSSGTSGSGETQYF; DNA: TGTGCCAGCAGCTCGGGAACTAGCGGGAGTGGGGAGACCCAGTACTTC
J: TRBJ2-7; size: .; D: TRBD2; V: TRBV2; CDR3: CASSARTSGFGEQYF; DNA: TGTGCCAGCAGTGCTCGGACTAGCGGATTCGGGGAGCAGTACTTC
J: TRBJ1-6; size: once; D: .; V: TRBV27; CDR3: CASSDPGHTPVSPLHF; DNA: TGTGCCAGCAGTGATCCGGGACACACGCCGGTCTCACCCCTCCACTTT